The 29 T cell receptor beta chains listed next were all sequenced from one sample in a study of type 1 regulatory T cells. TCRdb reanalysed the reads using MiXCR and keeps one entry per CDR3 protein. Of around 88,000 distinct CDR3 sequences in the sample, around a third were seen once. The sequenced sample consisted of CD4+ T cells, either the whole sample or a sorted fraction (not recorded which). The receptors were gathered from a human donor in good health.

The chain uses TRBV18 and TRBJ2-1; the D gene is possibly TRBD1 (5 bases). CDR1 and CDR2 (germline): KGHSH, LQKENI. Trimming removed 5 bases from V and 1 base from J, with 12 bases in between. There are 15 residues in the CDR3. CDR3 sequence (DNA): TGTGCCAGCTCAAAAGGGGCCGGGTCCTACAATGAGCAGTTCTTC. This gives the protein CASSKGAGSYNEQFF. Drawing the rest from reference TRBV18 and TRBJ2-1, the complete variable domain is NAGVMQNPRHLVRRRGQEARLRCSPMKGHSHVYWYRQLPEEGLKFMVYLQKENIIDESGMPKERFSAEFPKEGPSILRIQQVVRGDSAAYFCASSKGAGSYNEQFFGPGTRLTVL.

There are a few counts of this clonotype. The genes are TRBV9 and TRBJ2-7; D possibly corresponds to TRBD1 (5 bases). Per germline, CDR1 SGDLS and CDR2 YYNGEE. V gave up 4 bases and J gave up 3 bases, with 17 bases separating them. CDR3 length: 15 residues. Here the CDR3 reads CASSSHAGQGYEQYF. In DNA, the CDR3 is TGTGCCAGCAGCTCCCATGCCGGCCAGGGCTACGAGCAGTACTTC.

This clonotype has more than one count but fewer than ten. The rearrangement joins TRBV7-9 to TRBJ2-5; D uncertain. This CDR3 has 12 amino acids. Germline CDR1 reads SEHNR; CDR2 reads FQNEAQ (reference sequence). Trimming left V 5 bases short and J 7 bases short, with 11 bases between. The CDR3 nucleotides are TGTGCCAGCAGCCTCGTCCCCGGGACCCAGTACTTC. Its protein is CASSLVPGTQYF.

The rearrangement uses TRBV3-1 and TRBJ2-7, with 11 bases aligning to TRBD2. The CDR3 covers 16 residues. J lost 3 bases, V lost 3 bases, and 7 bases had no gene match. Germline lookup yields CDR1 LGHDT and CDR2 YNNKEL (reference sequence). The DNA of the CDR3 is TGTGCCAGCAGCCAGGAAGGGACTAGCGGTTACTACGAGCAGTACTTC. Translated: CASSQEGTSGYYEQYF.

This clonotype was detected a few times. The chain employs TRBV15 and TRBJ2-3; the D gene is possibly TRBD1 (6 bases). The CDR3 runs to 13 residues. Germline CDR1 LNHNV, CDR2 YYDKDF (reference sequence). Between the trimmed V and J ends, which lost 9 bases and 1 base, there was a span of 11 bases. DNA of the CDR3: TGTGCCACAGAAGAGGGGGGCACAGATACGCAGTATTTT. Encoded protein: CATEEGGTDTQYF. Looking up the rest from reference TRBV15 and TRBJ2-3 gives the full variable domain: DAMVIQNPRYQVTQFGKPVTLSCSQTLNHNVMYWYQQKSSQAPKLLFHYYDKDFNNEADTPDNFQSRRPNTSFCFLDIRSPGLGDTAMYLCATEEGGTDTQYFGPGTRLTVL.

This clonotype was observed a few times. The chain couples TRBV20-1 to TRBJ2-1; 12 positions match TRBD2. Germline assignment: CDR1 DFQATT and CDR2 SNEGSKA (reference sequence). CDR3 length: 15 residues. Trimming took 2 bases from V and 7 from J; bases not matched to a gene: 6. DNA for the CDR3: TGCAGTGCTAGATCGACTAGCGGGAGTTGGAATGAGCAGTTCTTC. This codes for CSARSTSGSWNEQFF.

The gene calls are TRBV3-1 and TRBJ2-7; TRBD1 matches at 8 bases. With V trimmed by 4 bases and J by 6 bases, 5 bases remained unmatched. CDR1 LGHDT and CDR2 YNNKEL come from the germline V gene (reference sequence). The CDR3 runs to 13 residues. Written as DNA, the CDR3 is TGTGCCAGCAGCCCAACAGGGGGTGGCGAGCAGTACTTC. Its protein is CASSPTGGGEQYF.

The chain couples TRBV6-2 or TRBV6-3 to TRBJ2-5; a weak D match, TRBD1 (5 bases). Germline-derived CDR1 and CDR2 are MNHEY and SVGEGT. The CDR3 spans 15 residues. Trimming stripped 4 bases from V and 2 bases from J, with 14 bases between. CDR3 sequence (DNA): TGTGCCAGCAGTTCCCCGTGGGCAGGGCAAGAGACCCAGTACTTC. It encodes CASSSPWAGQETQYF.

This clonotype was seen a handful of times. The chain recombines TRBV5-1 with TRBJ2-1; 14 bases align to TRBD2. Unmatched junction bases numbered 7, after V lost 4 bases and J lost 7 bases. This CDR3 region has 16 residues. The germline V gene has CDR1 SGHRS and CDR2 YFSETQ. The CDR3 coding sequence is TGCGCCAGCAGCAGAAGACTAGCGGGAGGGATGAATGAGCAGTTCTTC. Its protein product is CASSRRLAGGMNEQFF.

The chain combines TRBV7-2 with TRBJ1-6; D uncertain. Trimming left V 5 bases short and J 11 bases short, with 19 bases between. Germline values: CDR1 SGHTA, CDR2 FQGNSA. This CDR3 region has 15 residues. DNA of the CDR3: TGTGCCAGCAGCCCTAAGACCGACATTTATCCACCCCTCCACTTT. Its protein product is CASSPKTDIYPPLHF.

This clonotype occurred a few times. The chain joins TRBV12-3 or TRBV12-4 to TRBJ1-2, with 8 bases lining up with TRBD1. The CDR3 covers 14 residues. J was trimmed by 7 bases and V by 5 bases; bases with no gene match: 9. DNA of the CDR3: TGTGCCAGCAGTGCCGGACAGGGCTTAGGTGGCTACACCTTC. Protein product: CASSAGQGLGGYTF.

The V gene is TRBV4-2, the J gene TRBJ2-7; the D is unclear. Between the trimmed V and J ends, which lost 0 bases and 0 bases, there was a span of 9 bases. Looked up from germline, CDR1 is LGHNA and CDR2 is YNFKEQ. The CDR3 has 15 amino acids. The CDR3: CASSQDRVSSYEQYF. The CDR3 bases are TGTGCCAGCAGCCAAGATCGCGTGAGCTCCTACGAGCAGTACTTC.

This clonotype was counted only a few times. The chain links TRBV7-9 to TRBJ2-7; D assignment may be TRBD1 or TRBD2 (5 bases each). The germline V gene encodes CDR1 SEHNR and CDR2 FQNEAQ (reference sequence). Trimming removed 5 bases at V and 1 base at J, with 18 bases between. This CDR3 contains 16 residues. CDR3 nucleotide sequence: TGTGCCAGCAGCCGCTTGGGGGTACTACCTTCCTACGAGCAGTACTTC. Translating gives CASSRLGVLPSYEQYF.

The chain uses TRBV5-6 and TRBJ2-1; 10 bases map to TRBD2. CDR1 SGHDT and CDR2 YYEEEE come from the germline V gene. This CDR3 is 15 amino acids long. V lost 2 bases to trimming and J lost 7 bases; unmatched junction nucleotides: 6. The CDR3 nucleotides are TGTGCCAGCAGCTTTAGCGGGAGGACCATGAATGAGCAGTTCTTC. It codes for CASSFSGRTMNEQFF.

This clonotype occurred a few times. The chain links TRBV9 to TRBJ1-6, with TRBD1 as a possible D gene (6 bases). Trimming left V 4 bases short and J 8 bases short, with 22 bases between. In germline, CDR1 is SGDLS, CDR2 YYNGEE. The CDR3 totals 17 residues. In DNA form, the CDR3 reads TGTGCCAGCAGCCCCAACCCGGGCCAGGGGTATGATTCACCCCTCCACTTT. Protein sequence: CASSPNPGQGYDSPLHF. Full variable domain (missing parts from reference TRBV9 and TRBJ1-6): DSGVTQTPKHLITATGQRVTLRCSPRSGDLSVYWYQQSLDQGLQFLIQYYNGEERAKGNILERFSAQQFPDLHSELNLSSLELGDSALYFCASSPNPGQGYDSPLHFGNGTRLTVT.

The rearrangement joins TRBV7-2 to TRBJ1-1; D remains ambiguous. Trimming removed 5 bases at V and 7 bases at J, with 20 bases between. The CDR3 covers 15 residues. Germline V lookup: CDR1 SGHTA, CDR2 FQGNSA. The CDR3 loop is CASSPGRTGQVEAFF. The CDR3 DNA follows: TGTGCCAGCAGCCCGGGCCGCACCGGTCAAGTTGAAGCTTTCTTT. Filled out from reference TRBV7-2 and TRBJ1-1, the complete variable domain reads GAGVSQSPSNKVTEKGKDVELRCDPISGHTALYWYRQSLGQGLEFLIYFQGNSAPDKSGLPSDRFSAERTGGSVSTLTIQRTQQEDSAVYLCASSPGRTGQVEAFFGQGTRLTVV.

The rearrangement uses TRBV29-1 and TRBJ2-1; 10 bases match TRBD1. The CDR3 extends over 15 amino acids. V lost 6 bases and J lost 4; bases outside the gene matches: 9. Germline CDR1 is SQVTM and CDR2 is ANQGSEA. The CDR3 region is CSVNPRDRGYNEQFF. The CDR3 nucleotides are TGCAGCGTCAACCCCCGGGACAGGGGTTACAATGAGCAGTTCTTC.

This clonotype was seen more than once but under ten times. The chain joins TRBV20-1 to TRBJ2-1, with 7 nucleotides matching TRBD2. From germline, CDR1 is DFQATT and CDR2 SNEGSKA (reference sequence). This CDR3 region has 14 residues. The CDR3 region is CSATGEGTYNEQFF. In DNA form, the CDR3 reads TGCAGCGCAACTGGGGAGGGGACCTACAATGAGCAGTTCTTC.

This clonotype has more than one count but fewer than ten. This chain joins TRBV4-2 and TRBJ1-5; D gene unclear. V lost 0 bases, J lost 8 bases, and 14 bases lay in between. The germline V gene has CDR1 LGHNA and CDR2 YNFKEQ. This CDR3 is 15 amino acids long. The CDR3 sequence is CASSQEGGPMEPQHF. CDR3 nucleotide sequence: TGTGCCAGCAGCCAAGAAGGAGGTCCAATGGAGCCCCAGCATTTT.

The chain is built from TRBV6-2 or TRBV6-3 and TRBJ2-7; D uncertain. This CDR3 has 14 residues. The ends were cut back, 6 bases at V and 2 bases at J, with 14 bases in the middle. Germline lookup yields CDR1 MNHEY and CDR2 SVGEGT. CDR3: CASRGAVTAYEQYF. In DNA, the CDR3 is TGTGCCAGCAGAGGCGCGGTGACCGCCTACGAGCAGTACTTC.

This clonotype showed up just a few times. The chain is built from TRBV6-2 or TRBV6-3 and TRBJ1-2; no firm D call. Germline assignment: CDR1 MNHEY and CDR2 SVGEGT. The CDR3 sequence is 14 residues long. Trimming removed 8 bases at V and 3 bases at J, with 16 bases between. The CDR3 protein is CASYSKTSYYGYTF. CDR3 DNA sequence: TGTGCCAGCTATTCGAAGACCTCCTACTATGGCTACACCTTC.

The gene calls are TRBV7-2 and TRBJ2-5; tentative D call: TRBD2 (5 bases). With 1 base removed from V and 5 bases from J, the gap between germline ends came to 20 bases. The germline gives CDR1 SGHTA, CDR2 FQGNSA. The CDR3 totals 17 residues. CDR3 residues: CASSLGRARWSTETQYF. As DNA, the CDR3 is TGTGCCAGCAGCTTAGGGCGGGCCAGGTGGTCGACGGAGACCCAGTACTTC.

This sequence joins TRBV29-1 and TRBJ1-2, with D possibly matching TRBD1 (6 bases). This CDR3 is built from 15 residues. Trimming took 2 bases from V and 8 from J, leaving 21 bases between them. Germline V lookup: CDR1 SQVTM, CDR2 ANQGSEA. CDR3 in DNA: TGCAGCGTTGAACTGGCGACAGGATCTTCCGGGGGCTACACCTTC. Translation gives CSVELATGSSGGYTF.

The chain uses TRBV7-2 and TRBJ2-5; 7 nucleotides line up with TRBD2. Germline V gives CDR1 SGHTA, CDR2 FQGNSA. The CDR3 is 15 amino acids. V lost 1 base and J lost 5; bases outside the gene matches: 7. CDR3 in DNA: TGTGCCAGCAGCTTAGTACCCGGGAGGTTGGAGACCCAGTACTTC. This gives the protein CASSLVPGRLETQYF.

By share of the sample, this clonotype is medium-sized. The chain combines TRBV20-1 with TRBJ2-3; D unclear. V was cut by 2 bases and J by 6 bases, with 6 bases left in between. The CDR3 spans 11 residues. Germline-derived CDR1 and CDR2 are DFQATT and SNEGSKA (reference sequence). DNA for the CDR3: TGCAGTGCTAGAACGGTGGATACGCAGTATTTT. Encoded protein: CSARTVDTQYF.

The CDR3: CASRLWTQNTGELFF. The CDR3, as DNA: TGTGCCAGCAGATTGTGGACACAGAACACCGGGGAGCTGTTTTTT. The J gene is TRBJ2-2, the V gene TRBV12-3 or TRBV12-4, with D maybe TRBD1 (5 bases). V lost 6 bases and J 1 base, leaving 12 bases between the germline ends. The CDR3 sequence is 15 residues long.

This clonotype was counted a few times. The chain carries TRBV2 and TRBJ1-1; D is uncertain. The germline V gene has CDR1 SNHLY and CDR2 FYNNEI. The CDR3 spans 13 residues. Trimming shortened V by 7 bases and J by 3 bases, and 12 bases separated the two germline ends. CDR3 sequence (DNA): TGTGCCAGCACCCTGAGCCGGGACACTGAAGCTTTCTTT. Its translation is CASTLSRDTEAFF.

This clonotype has ten or more counts. The chain carries TRBV19 and TRBJ2-2; D gene unclear. Germline V lookup: CDR1 LNHDA, CDR2 SQIVND (reference sequence). With 4 bases removed from V and 4 bases from J, the gap between germline ends came to 13 bases. The CDR3 covers 15 residues. CDR3 sequence: CASSKDPAVTGELFF. The DNA for the CDR3 is TGTGCCAGTAGTAAGGACCCGGCGGTCACCGGGGAGCTGTTTTTT.

The genes are TRBV20-1 and TRBJ2-7; perhaps TRBD1 as D (6 bases). The CDR3 has 14 amino acids. The germline CDR1 and CDR2 sequences are DFQATT and SNEGSKA (reference sequence). Trimming took off 2 bases at V and 5 bases at J, with 16 bases between the two ends. Written as DNA, the CDR3 is TGCAGTGCTAGATTAAACAGGGCGGTAAACGAGCAGTACTTC. Translated, it gives CSARLNRAVNEQYF.